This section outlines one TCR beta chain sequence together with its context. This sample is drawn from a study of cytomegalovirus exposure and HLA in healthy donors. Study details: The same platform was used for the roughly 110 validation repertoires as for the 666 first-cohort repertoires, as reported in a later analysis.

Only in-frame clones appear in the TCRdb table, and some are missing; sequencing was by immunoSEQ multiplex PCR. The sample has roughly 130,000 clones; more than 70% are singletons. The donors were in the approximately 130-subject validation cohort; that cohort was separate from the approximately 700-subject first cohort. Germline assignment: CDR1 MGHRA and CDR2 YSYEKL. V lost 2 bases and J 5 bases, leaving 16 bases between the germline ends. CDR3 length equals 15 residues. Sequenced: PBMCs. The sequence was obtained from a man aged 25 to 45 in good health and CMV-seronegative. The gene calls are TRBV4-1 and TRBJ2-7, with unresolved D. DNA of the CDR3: TGCGCCAGCAGCCAAATTAGAAACCCGAGCGACGAGCAGTACTTC. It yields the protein CASSQIRNPSDEQYF.